The 27 T cell receptor beta chains in this list originate from one sample, sequenced in a study of regulatory T cells in long-lasting Graves disease. According to the study, TCR beta libraries were built with iRepertoire HTBI primers and CDR3-region Arm-PCR. TCRdb itself ran the multiplex PCR reads through MiXCR, one entry per CDR3 protein. Of 530,000 or so distinct CDR3 sequences in the sample, roughly 13% were seen once. The time point denotes: newly diagnosed GD, antithyroid drugs for less than 3 months. Preparation of the TCR library used RNA extracted from PBMCs. These data also formed part of another study, on T cells in Graves' hyperthyroidism and ophthalmopathy.

This specimen was peripheral blood mononuclear cells (PBMCs), taken at new diagnosis, from a patient treated with antithyroid drugs. Source of these receptors: a man aged 30-40 years with Graves disease.

This rearrangement joins TRBV18 to TRBJ2-2, with TRBD2 matching over 13 bases. V lost 3 bases, J lost 6 bases, and 7 bases stayed unmatched. The germline V gene encodes CDR1 KGHSH and CDR2 LQKENI. The CDR3 extends over 17 amino acids. CDR3 nucleotide sequence: TGTGCCAGCTCACCGAGACTAGCGGGAGGCGGGCCCGGGGAGCTGTTTTTT. Translating it yields CASSPRLAGGGPGELFF.

This clonotype was picked up a small number of times. The V call is TRBV20-1, the J call TRBJ2-1; 9 nucleotides align to TRBD1. Losses at the gene ends were 6 bases for V and 8 bases for J; bases not matched to a gene: 14. CDR1 and CDR2 from the germline V gene are DFQATT and SNEGSKA (reference sequence). This CDR3 comprises 15 residues. The CDR3 DNA reads as TGCAGTGCCGCAATACAGGGGGCGCGCGGGGATGAGCAGTTCTTC. It is translated as CSAAIQGARGDEQFF.

This clonotype was counted ten times or more. The V and J genes are TRBV6-2 or TRBV6-3 and TRBJ1-2; D is possibly TRBD1 (6 bases). The CDR3 loop spans 14 amino acids. Germline-derived CDR1 and CDR2 are MNHEY and SVGEGT. The germline V and J ends were trimmed by 4 bases and 2 bases, with 11 bases remaining between them. CDR3 sequence: CASSLGQKNYGYTF. The CDR3 DNA is TGTGCCAGCAGTTTGGGACAAAAAAACTATGGCTACACCTTC.

The sample holds many counts of this clonotype. The rearrangement joins TRBV28 to TRBJ2-7; TRBD1 is a possible D gene (5 bases). The CDR3 extends over 14 amino acids. The ends were cut back, 7 bases at V and 3 bases at J, with 16 bases in the middle. Germline V gene lookup returns CDR1 MDHEN and CDR2 SYDVKM. Written as DNA, the CDR3 is TGTGCCAGCACCCTAACAGGACGGCTCTACGAGCAGTACTTC. Translated: CASTLTGRLYEQYF.

This clonotype was seen repeatedly, ten times or more. A read error may produce the germline difference seen at one junction end. The chain employs TRBV11-2 and TRBJ2-7; D ambiguous. Germline CDR1 SGHAT, CDR2 FQNNGV. The CDR3 loop spans 12 amino acids. CDR3 amino acids: CASSHRSNEQYF. In DNA form, the CDR3 reads TGTGCCAGCAGCCACCGCTCCAACGAGCAGTACTTC.

J is TRBJ2-7 and V is TRBV28, with 12 nucleotides matching TRBD2. CDR1 MDHEN and CDR2 SYDVKM come from the germline V gene. J gave up 6 bases and V 2 bases, and 14 bases lay outside the gene matches. CDR3 length equals 18 residues. The chain's CDR3 is CASSLGLAGGPYLPEQYF. CDR3 nucleotide sequence: TGTGCCAGCAGTTTAGGCCTAGCGGGAGGGCCCTATCTCCCCGAGCAGTACTTC.

About this clonotype itself: A much larger clone differs by one base, so this may be a read error. The J gene is TRBJ1-2, the V gene TRBV5-1; the D gene is possibly TRBD1 (5 bases). Germline CDR1 is SGHRS and CDR2 is YFSETQ. This CDR3 is 14 amino acids long. V lost 6 bases to trimming and J lost 3 bases, with 15 bases between them. The CDR3 protein is CASNYAGFDYGYTF. The CDR3 DNA reads TGCGCCAGCAACTATGCAGGGTTCGACTATGGCTACACCTTC.

The sample holds many counts of this clonotype. The chain has TRBV2 and TRBJ2-1; 10 nucleotides agree with TRBD2. After removal of 4 bases from V and 9 bases from J, the junction contained 6 bases not matched to a gene. From germline, CDR1 is SNHLY and CDR2 FYNNEI. This CDR3 is 14 amino acids long. The CDR3 spells CASSAQRGGFEQFF. The DNA for the CDR3 is TGTGCCAGCAGTGCCCAGCGGGGGGGTTTTGAGCAGTTCTTC.

J is TRBJ2-2 and V is TRBV5-5; 8 bases fit TRBD2. Germline values: CDR1 SGHKS, CDR2 YYEKEE (reference sequence). The length of the CDR3 is 16 residues. The trim removed 4 bases at V and 7 bases at J, leaving 12 bases unmatched. CDR3 protein: CASSPRTSGARGELFF. The CDR3 nucleotides read TGTGCCAGCAGCCCGCGAACTAGCGGAGCGCGCGGGGAGCTGTTTTTT.

This clonotype was counted at least ten times. The chain links TRBV7-9 to TRBJ1-1; 7 bases match TRBD1. Germline V gene lookup returns CDR1 SEHNR and CDR2 FQNEAQ (reference sequence). Germline trimming cut 1 base from V and 1 base from J; bases unmatched to any gene: 9. The CDR3 is made up of 17 amino acids. The CDR3 loop reads CASSLGAGGYRNTEAFF. As DNA, the CDR3 is TGTGCCAGCAGCTTAGGGGCAGGGGGATACAGGAACACTGAAGCTTTCTTT.

This chain links TRBV20-1 with TRBJ2-3; 14 bases align to TRBD2. The CDR3 length is 17 residues. The junction had 10 bases not matched to a gene; V was cut back by 6 bases and J by 2 bases. Germline CDR1 DFQATT, CDR2 SNEGSKA (reference sequence). CDR3: CSARGLAGAWNTDTQYF. The CDR3 DNA reads TGCAGTGCCAGGGGACTAGCGGGAGCTTGGAACACAGATACGCAGTATTTT.

This clonotype was detected ten times or more. This chain uses TRBV6-1 with TRBJ1-2; 10 bases fit TRBD1. V lost 6 bases to trimming and J lost 8 bases; unmatched junction nucleotides: 6. The CDR3 runs to 13 residues. Germline CDR1 is MNHNS and CDR2 is SASEGT. The CDR3 loop reads CASRKTGGGGYTF. Here the CDR3 DNA reads TGTGCCAGCAGAAAGACAGGGGGCGGAGGCTACACCTTC.

In its sample, this clonotype was seen many times. The chain is built from TRBV24-1 and TRBJ1-2; D gene ambiguous. Germline CDR1 and CDR2: KGHDR and SFDVKD. The V and J ends lost 3 bases and 4 bases respectively, with 11 bases between them. The CDR3 length is 14 residues. The CDR3 reads CATSDADGTYGYTF. The CDR3 DNA reads as TGTGCCACCAGTGATGCGGACGGCACCTATGGCTACACCTTC.

This clonotype was counted at least ten times. The gene calls are TRBV7-8 and TRBJ1-2; D is possibly TRBD1 (6 bases). This CDR3 is built from 14 residues. Between the trimmed V and J ends, which lost 5 bases and 5 bases, there was a span of 15 bases. CDR1 is SGHVS, CDR2 FQNEAQ, per germline. Here the CDR3 DNA reads TGTGCCAGCAGCCCGACAGGACAGACTTATGGCTACACCTTC. Its protein product is CASSPTGQTYGYTF.

The V and J genes are TRBV20-1 and TRBJ2-7; D not resolved. The J call may be wrong; the DNA end is better matched by TRBJ2-5. This CDR3 spans 14 amino acids. Germline lookup yields CDR1 DFQATT and CDR2 SNEGSKA (reference sequence). For the CDR3, the DNA is TGCAGTGCTAGACTAAATGAGTACCAAGAGACCCAGTACTTC. This gives the protein CSARLNEYQETQYF.

The gene calls are TRBV5-1 and TRBJ2-1; D possibly uses TRBD1 or TRBD2 (5 bases each). The germline gives CDR1 SGHRS, CDR2 YFSETQ. V was cut by 0 bases and J by 7 bases, with 11 bases left in between. CDR3 length: 14 amino acids. CDR3 coding DNA: TGCGCCAGCAGCTTGGGAGGTTGGGGGAATGAGCAGTTCTTC. This sequence encodes CASSLGGWGNEQFF.

The chain couples TRBV20-1 to TRBJ1-4; 7 nucleotides agree with TRBD1. Germline CDR1 is DFQATT and CDR2 is SNEGSKA (reference sequence). V was pared by 5 bases and J by 4 bases, with 4 bases of the junction left unmatched. The CDR3 extends over 13 amino acids. The CDR3 region has the DNA TGCAGTGCTCCCGGGACAGTTAATGAAAAACTGTTTTTT. The encoded protein is CSAPGTVNEKLFF.

This clonotype was recorded many times. The chain carries TRBV7-2 and TRBJ1-1; the match to TRBD1 covers 7 bases. Germline V gene lookup returns CDR1 SGHTA and CDR2 FQGNSA. J gave up 3 bases and V 5 bases, and 3 bases lay outside the gene matches. This CDR3 spans 13 amino acids. The CDR3 spells CASSATGYTEAFF. DNA for the CDR3: TGTGCCAGCAGCGCGACAGGGTACACTGAAGCTTTCTTT.

This clonotype has a handful of counts. The chain couples TRBV9 to TRBJ2-2; TRBD1 matches at 9 bases. The CDR3 contains 15 residues. Germline CDR1 is SGDLS and CDR2 is YYNGEE. V dropped 4 bases and J dropped 3; count of bases not matched to a gene: 4. The CDR3 region is CASSSQGADTGELFF. DNA of the CDR3: TGTGCCAGCAGCTCACAGGGGGCCGACACCGGGGAGCTGTTTTTT.

This clonotype was seen ten or more times. The genes are TRBV29-1 and TRBJ2-3; 8 bases fit TRBD2. CDR1 and CDR2 from the germline V gene are SQVTM and ANQGSEA. Trimming cost V 8 bases and J 1 base; bases outside gene matches: 5. CDR3 size: 13 residues. CDR3 nucleotides: TGCAGCACCCCACTAGCGGGCACAGATACGCAGTATTTT. It specifies CSTPLAGTDTQYF.

The rearrangement joins TRBV5-1 to TRBJ2-5; D gene unclear. The CDR3 totals 13 residues. V dropped 10 bases and J dropped 1 base, with 14 bases sitting between them. The V gene's germline CDR1 is SGHRS and CDR2 YFSETQ. In nucleotides, the CDR3 is TGCGCCGCGGCACCCAGCGTCCAAGAGACCCAGTACTTC. Its translation is CAAAPSVQETQYF.

In the case of this clonotype: A much bigger clone sits one base away, suggesting this may be a read error. The J gene is TRBJ2-3, the V gene TRBV7-2; 7 bases are shared with TRBD2. After removal of 11 bases from V and 0 bases from J, the junction contained 5 bases not matched to a gene. In germline, CDR1 is SGHTA, CDR2 FQGNSA. The CDR3 runs 13 residues. CDR3 sequence: CAGGGGSTDTQYF. The CDR3 nucleotides read TGTGCCGGCGGGGGTGGTAGCACAGATACGCAGTATTTT.

This clonotype was seen ten or more times. The CDR3 spells CASSLGRGVQETQYF. The DNA for the CDR3 is TGTGCCAGCAGTTTAGGCAGGGGGGTTCAAGAGACCCAGTACTTC. The J gene is TRBJ2-5, the V gene TRBV12-3 or TRBV12-4; TRBD1 might be the D (7 bases). CDR3 length equals 15 residues. The ends were cut back, 1 base at V and 2 bases at J, with 11 bases in the middle.

This clonotype was seen only a few times. This chain uses TRBV25-1 with TRBJ2-5; D gene unclear. Germline CDR1 MGHDK, CDR2 SYGVNS. Trimming removed 5 bases at V and 5 bases at J, with 6 bases between. The CDR3 spans 11 residues. The DNA of the CDR3 is TGTGCCAGCAGTAGATTTGAGACCCAGTACTTC. Its translation: CASSRFETQYF. Filled out from reference TRBV25-1 and TRBJ2-5, the complete variable domain reads EADIYQTPRYLVIGTGKKITLECSQTMGHDKMYWYQQDPGMELHLIHYSYGVNSTEKGDLSSESTVSRIRTEHFPLTLESARPSHTSQYLCASSRFETQYFGPGTRLLVL.

A note on this clonotype: Mismatch with germline at one junction end may stem from a read error. This rearrangement joins TRBV12-3 or TRBV12-4 to TRBJ1-2; D gene ambiguous. The CDR3 runs 13 residues. The CDR3 nucleotides are TGTACCAGCAGTTTTAGGCCCGGCTATGGCTACACCTTC. As protein: CTSSFRPGYGYTF.

The gene calls are TRBV4-1 and TRBJ2-7, with TRBD2 identical over 13 bases. The CDR3 runs 16 residues. J lost 3 bases, V lost 1 base, and 3 bases had no gene match. In germline, CDR1 is MGHRA, CDR2 YSYEKL. The CDR3 region is CASSQGTSGSGYEQYF. In DNA form, the CDR3 reads TGCGCCAGCAGCCAAGGGACTAGCGGGAGTGGCTACGAGCAGTACTTC.

This chain connects TRBV13 to TRBJ2-3; TRBD2 agrees at 7 bases. V lost 4 bases and J lost 4; bases outside the gene matches: 11. Germline V CDR1 and CDR2: PRHDT, FYEKMQ (reference sequence). The CDR3 has 16 residues. As DNA, the CDR3 is TGTGCCAGCAGCTCTAGGGCGGCGGGAGTCGCAGATACGCAGTATTTT. Residues: CASSSRAAGVADTQYF.